This T cell receptor (beta chain) was captured in a study of blood T cell repertoires in COVID-19. Study-level background: COVID-19 samples, acute and convalescent, were from the United States, Italy and Spain. The analysed material was cDNA or gDNA that came from T cells, B-cell-depleted T cells, or PBMCs.

Trimming shortened V by 5 bases and J by 11 bases, and 16 bases separated the two germline ends. The length of the CDR3 is 14 residues. Germline CDR1 is PRHDT and CDR2 is FYEKMQ (reference sequence). Per the original data handling: Amplification with reference gene primers provided the estimates of nucleated cell counts. Clones were read by immunoSEQ multiplex PCR, and TCRdb kept only the in-frame ones, dropping some. V and J calls and clone size follow that table, whereas D and trimming were derived from the DNA. The sample contains 280,000 or so clones, roughly 88% of which appear only once. V and J are TRBV13 and TRBJ1-6; possible D gene TRBD1, 5 bases. This clonotype was sampled from a man aged 18 to 30 with active or convalescent COVID-19. Sequencing was carried out using peripheral blood. CDR3 DNA sequence: TGTGCCAGCAGCGAAAGGACAAGTCGAGCACCCCTCCACTTT. Its translation is CASSERTSRAPLHF.